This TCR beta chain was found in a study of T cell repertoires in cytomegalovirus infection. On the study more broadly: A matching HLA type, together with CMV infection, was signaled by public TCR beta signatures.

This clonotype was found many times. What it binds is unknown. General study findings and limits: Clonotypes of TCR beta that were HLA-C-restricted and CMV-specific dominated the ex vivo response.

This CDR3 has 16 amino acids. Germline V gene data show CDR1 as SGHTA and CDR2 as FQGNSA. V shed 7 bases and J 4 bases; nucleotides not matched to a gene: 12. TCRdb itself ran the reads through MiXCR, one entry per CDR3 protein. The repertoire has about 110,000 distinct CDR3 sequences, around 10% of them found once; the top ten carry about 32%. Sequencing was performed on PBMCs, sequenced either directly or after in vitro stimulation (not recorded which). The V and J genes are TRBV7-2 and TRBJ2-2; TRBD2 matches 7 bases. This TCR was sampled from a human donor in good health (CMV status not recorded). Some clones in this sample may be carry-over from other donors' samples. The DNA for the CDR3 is TGTGCCAGCAATCCAAACGTCTGGGGGGGCACCGGGGAGCTGTTTTTT. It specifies CASNPNVWGGTGELFF.